The next 20 T cell receptor beta chains were all read from a single sample in a study of cytomegalovirus exposure and HLA in healthy donors. The PCR was carried out with 60 Vbeta primers and 13 Jbeta primers. Sequencing used immunoSEQ multiplex PCR; TCRdb keeps in-frame clones, though not all of them. This sample's clone table lists about 50,000 clones. What was sequenced was PBMCs. The receptor set was obtained from a woman between 18 and 29 years old in good health and CMV-seronegative.

Points on this clone: An end of the junction differs from the germline gene, which may be a read error. The chain has TRBV5-1 and TRBJ2-5; 11 nucleotides agree with TRBD2. CDR3 size: 14 residues. The V gene's germline CDR1 is SGHRS and CDR2 YFSETQ. The CDR3 loop is CASSGLAGQENQYF. The CDR3, as DNA: TGCGCCAGCAGCGGACTAGCGGGCCAAGAGAACCAGTACTTC. Complete variable domain (other parts from reference TRBV5-1 and TRBJ2-5): KAGVTQTPRYLIKTRGQQVTLSCSPISGHRSVSWYQQTPGQGLQFLFEYFSETQRNKGNFPGRFSGRQFSNSRSEMNVSTLELGDSALYLCASSGLAGQENQYFGPGTRLLVL.

The J gene is TRBJ1-2, the V gene TRBV28, with D possibly matching TRBD1 (6 bases). The CDR3 contains 15 residues. Germline V gives CDR1 MDHEN, CDR2 SYDVKM. Trimming removed 8 bases from V and 8 bases from J, with 24 bases in between. CDR3 sequence: CASSLADSLLWGYTF. The CDR3, as DNA: TGTGCCAGCTCGCTGGCGGACAGTCTCCTTTGGGGCTACACCTTC.

The chain employs TRBV4-2 and TRBJ2-5; 7 positions match TRBD1. The assigned J gene may be wrong: the sequence end matches TRBJ2-7 better. In germline, CDR1 is LGHNA, CDR2 YNFKEQ. This CDR3 contains 14 residues. The CDR3 loop reads CASSGRDRTYEQYF. The CDR3 DNA sequence: TGTGCCAGCAGCGGCCGGGACAGAACCTACGAGCAGTACTTC.

The chain combines TRBV13 with TRBJ2-3; a possible D gene is TRBD2 (7 bases). The germline V and J ends were trimmed by 3 bases and 2 bases, with 12 bases remaining between them. Germline V gene sequence: CDR1 PRHDT, CDR2 FYEKMQ (reference sequence). The CDR3 loop spans 15 amino acids. CDR3 sequence reads: CASSLGRGLTDTQYF. CDR3 coding DNA: TGTGCCAGCAGCTTGGGGCGGGGGCTCACAGATACGCAGTATTTT.

The rearrangement joins TRBV5-1 to TRBJ2-5; D unclear. Trimming removed 3 bases from V and 0 bases from J, with 6 bases in between. Per germline, CDR1 SGHRS and CDR2 YFSETQ. There are 13 residues in the CDR3. CDR3 sequence (DNA): TGCGCCAGCAGCTACGGGTACCAAGAGACCCAGTACTTC. This encodes CASSYGYQETQYF.

The V and J genes are TRBV5-4 and TRBJ1-2, with D unresolved. This CDR3 is built from 14 residues. Deletions cut 0 bases from V and 6 bases from J, with 12 bases between. CDR1 SGHNT and CDR2 YYREEE come from the germline V gene (reference sequence). As DNA, the CDR3 is TGTGCCAGCAGCTTGGGGCAGTCAAGTCATGGCTACACCTTC. This sequence encodes CASSLGQSSHGYTF.

This chain links TRBV14 with TRBJ1-4; D perhaps matches TRBD1 (6 bases). This CDR3 comprises 15 residues. CDR1 is SGHDN and CDR2 is FVKESK in the germline V gene. Trimming removed 4 bases from V and 4 bases from J, with 13 bases in between. The CDR3 reads CASSPRTASNEKLFF. The CDR3 nucleotides read TGTGCCAGCAGCCCTCGGACAGCTAGTAATGAAAAACTGTTTTTT.

The chain joins TRBV5-1 to TRBJ1-2; 9 bases fit TRBD1. The CDR3 totals 15 residues. The junction had 4 bases not matched to a gene; V was cut back by 0 bases and J by 4 bases. CDR1 and CDR2 (germline): SGHRS, YFSETQ. The CDR3 loop is CASSLGTGGIYGYTF. CDR3 in DNA: TGCGCCAGCAGCTTGGGAACAGGGGGCATCTATGGCTACACCTTC.

This chain connects TRBV5-1 to TRBJ1-1, with D possibly being TRBD1 (6 bases). The germline V gene has CDR1 SGHRS and CDR2 YFSETQ. Trimming left V 2 bases short and J 0 bases short, with 8 bases between. CDR3 size: 14 residues. CDR3 nucleotides: TGCGCCAGCAGCTTAAGGGGGATGAACACTGAAGCTTTCTTT. It codes for CASSLRGMNTEAFF.

The V gene is TRBV5-1, the J gene TRBJ1-2; D is ambiguous. CDR1 and CDR2 (germline): SGHRS, YFSETQ. Trimming shortened V by 1 base and J by 6 bases, and 4 bases separated the two germline ends. The CDR3 has 11 amino acids. The CDR3 DNA follows: TGCGCCAGCAGCTTGCTTGATGGCTACACCTTC. It yields the protein CASSLLDGYTF.

For the CDR3, the DNA is TGTGCCAGCAGTTACCCGACAGACCTTAACTATGGCTACACCTTC. Amino acid sequence: CASSYPTDLNYGYTF. The rearrangement joins TRBV6-6 to TRBJ1-2; D is possibly TRBD1 (5 bases). CDR3 length equals 15 residues. Trimming took off 2 bases at V and 1 base at J, with 11 bases between the two ends. CDR1 is MNHNY and CDR2 is SVGAGI in the germline V gene (reference sequence).

V is TRBV5-1 and J is TRBJ2-7, with a possible D match to TRBD1 (6 bases). Germline CDR1 and CDR2: SGHRS and YFSETQ. This CDR3 comprises 14 residues. V was cut by 4 bases and J by 2 bases, with 13 bases left in between. This CDR3 reads CASSPTGLAYEQYF. The CDR3 coding sequence is TGCGCCAGCAGCCCGACAGGCCTCGCCTACGAGCAGTACTTC. Full variable domain (remainder filled in from reference TRBV5-1 and TRBJ2-7): KAGVTQTPRYLIKTRGQQVTLSCSPISGHRSVSWYQQTPGQGLQFLFEYFSETQRNKGNFPGRFSGRQFSNSRSEMNVSTLELGDSALYLCASSPTGLAYEQYFGPGTRLTVT.

In DNA, the CDR3 is TGTGCCAGCAGCTTAGGAGGGTCTGAAGCTTTCTTT. This sequence encodes CASSLGGSEAFF. The V gene is TRBV7-9, the J gene TRBJ1-1; D gene uncertain. Between the trimmed V and J ends, which lost 1 base and 6 bases, there was a span of 6 bases. In germline, CDR1 is SEHNR, CDR2 FQNEAQ (reference sequence). This CDR3 region has 12 residues. Variable domain in full (rest from reference TRBV7-9 and TRBJ1-1): DTGVSQNPRHKITKRGQNVTFRCDPISEHNRLYWYRQTLGQGPEFLTYFQNEAQLEKSRLLSDRFSAERPKGSFSTLEIQRTEQGDSAMYLCASSLGGSEAFFGQGTRLTVV.

This chain joins TRBV4-2 and TRBJ1-5; no reliable D call. This CDR3 is built from 14 residues. Germline V gives CDR1 LGHNA, CDR2 YNFKEQ. V lost 1 base, J lost 5 bases, and 9 bases lay in between. The CDR3, as DNA: TGTGCCAGCAGCCAAGGCGGAGACCATCAGCCCCAGCATTTT. Amino acid sequence: CASSQGGDHQPQHF.

The chain combines TRBV5-1 with TRBJ1-3; TRBD1 might be the D (5 bases). CDR3 length equals 15 residues. The germline V gene encodes CDR1 SGHRS and CDR2 YFSETQ. The V gene lost 1 base and the J gene lost 2 bases, with 10 bases spanning the gap. DNA of the CDR3: TGCGCCAGCAGCTTGTTGGGGCTTCCTGGAAACACCATATATTTT. It is translated as CASSLLGLPGNTIYF. The full variable domain, with the rest looked up from reference TRBV5-1 and TRBJ1-3, is KAGVTQTPRYLIKTRGQQVTLSCSPISGHRSVSWYQQTPGQGLQFLFEYFSETQRNKGNFPGRFSGRQFSNSRSEMNVSTLELGDSALYLCASSLLGLPGNTIYFGEGSWLTVV.

The genes are TRBV2 and TRBJ1-2; D perhaps matches TRBD1 (5 bases). CDR3 length equals 14 residues. V was shortened by 6 bases and J by 7 bases, with 18 bases between the two germline ends. CDR1 is SNHLY and CDR2 is FYNNEI in the germline V gene. In DNA form, the CDR3 reads TGTGCCAGCAGCCGCCTAGGGGTTGTGGGTGGCTACACCTTC. This translates into CASSRLGVVGGYTF.

This chain links TRBV4-2 with TRBJ2-7; 7 bases map to TRBD2. With 1 base clipped from V and 2 bases from J, the junction kept 11 bases outside the gene matches. CDR1 and CDR2 (germline): LGHNA, YNFKEQ. The length of the CDR3 is 17 residues. Here the CDR3 reads CASSQVSTWDYPYEQYF. Here the CDR3 DNA reads TGTGCCAGCAGCCAAGTGAGCACGTGGGACTACCCCTACGAGCAGTACTTC.

The V gene is TRBV6-5, the J gene TRBJ1-1; the D gene is possibly TRBD1 (6 bases). CDR1 is MNHEY, CDR2 SVGAGI, per germline. Trimming took off 5 bases at V and 5 bases at J, with 12 bases between the two ends. The CDR3 has 13 residues. This CDR3 reads CASSQQGGTEAFF. CDR3 sequence (DNA): TGTGCCAGCAGTCAACAGGGAGGGACTGAAGCTTTCTTT.

The chain employs TRBV30 and TRBJ1-1; 12 bases are shared with TRBD1. With 1 base clipped from V and 4 bases from J, the junction kept 4 bases outside the gene matches. The CDR3 runs 15 residues. Germline V CDR1 and CDR2: GTSNPN, SVGIG (reference sequence). The CDR3 loop reads CAWSDRDRGRTEAFF. In DNA, the CDR3 is TGTGCCTGGAGTGACCGGGACAGGGGGCGCACTGAAGCTTTCTTT.

The V gene is TRBV2, the J gene TRBJ1-2; 8 nucleotides agree with TRBD1. The germline CDR1 and CDR2 sequences are SNHLY and FYNNEI. The CDR3 is made up of 13 amino acids. Germline trimming cut 6 bases from V and 8 bases from J; bases unmatched to any gene: 8. The CDR3 nucleotides read TGTGCCAGCAGCCCCCAGGGGGCGCGGGGCTACACCTTC. Translation: CASSPQGARGYTF.